A selection of T cell receptor beta chains follows, all from one sample in a study of shared T cell receptors in the human thymus. Measured with immunoSEQ multiplex PCR; TCRdb has only the in-frame clones, and not every one. The sample has around 340,000 clones; just under 95% are singletons. The sample comprised thymocytes. The receptors come from a human donor. The CDR3 runs from the conserved cysteine through the conserved F or W. A D gene is named only where the DNA matches it firmly.

v_gene: TRBV7-9; d_gene: .; CDR3aa: CASSPTGGPTDTQYF
v_gene: TRBV11-2; d_gene: TRBD2; CDR3aa: CASSLDSGRAADTQYF
v_gene: TRBV25-1; d_gene: .; CDR3aa: CASSETQETQYF
v_gene: TRBV11-1; d_gene: TRBD1; CDR3aa: CASSPRTGNGYTF
v_gene: TRBV5-1; d_gene: TRBD1; CDR3aa: CASKRPGTGEKLFF
v_gene: TRBV6-1; d_gene: TRBD1; CDR3aa: CASSVPRDRGDEKLFF
v_gene: TRBV5-6; d_gene: .; CDR3aa: CASSPPLGNYGYTF
v_gene: TRBV28; d_gene: TRBD1; CDR3aa: CASSLRDRENTDTQYF
v_gene: TRBV28; d_gene: TRBD1; CDR3aa: CASTLTVGQAPFYEQYF
v_gene: TRBV30; d_gene: TRBD1; CDR3aa: CAWSVHSRGDSGYGYTF